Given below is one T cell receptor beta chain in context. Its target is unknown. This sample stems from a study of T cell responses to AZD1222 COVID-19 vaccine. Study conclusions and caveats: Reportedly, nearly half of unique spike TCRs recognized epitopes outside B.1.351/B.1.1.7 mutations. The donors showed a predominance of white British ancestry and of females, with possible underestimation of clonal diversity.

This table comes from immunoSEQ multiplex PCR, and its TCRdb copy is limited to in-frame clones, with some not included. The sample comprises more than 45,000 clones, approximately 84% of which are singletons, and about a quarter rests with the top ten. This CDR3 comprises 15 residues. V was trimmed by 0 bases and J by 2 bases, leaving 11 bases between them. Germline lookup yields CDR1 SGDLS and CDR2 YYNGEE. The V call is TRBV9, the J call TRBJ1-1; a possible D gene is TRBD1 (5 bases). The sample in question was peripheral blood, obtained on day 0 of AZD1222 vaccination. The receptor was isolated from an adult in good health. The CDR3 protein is CASSVDIGANTEAFF. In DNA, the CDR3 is TGTGCCAGCAGCGTAGATATAGGGGCCAACACTGAAGCTTTCTTT.